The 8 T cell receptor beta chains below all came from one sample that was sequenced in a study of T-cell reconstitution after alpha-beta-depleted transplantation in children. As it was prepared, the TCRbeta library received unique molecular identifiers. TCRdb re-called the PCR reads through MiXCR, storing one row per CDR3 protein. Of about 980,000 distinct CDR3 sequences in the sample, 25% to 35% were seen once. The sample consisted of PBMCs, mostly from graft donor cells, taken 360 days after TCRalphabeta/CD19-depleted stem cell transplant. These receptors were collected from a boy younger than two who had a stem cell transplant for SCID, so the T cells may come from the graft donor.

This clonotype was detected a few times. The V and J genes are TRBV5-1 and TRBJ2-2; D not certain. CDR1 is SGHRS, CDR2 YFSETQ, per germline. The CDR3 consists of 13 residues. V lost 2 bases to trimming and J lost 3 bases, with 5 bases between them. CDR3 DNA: TGCGCCAGCAGCTTTGGCCACACCGGGGAGCTGTTTTTT. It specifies CASSFGHTGELFF.

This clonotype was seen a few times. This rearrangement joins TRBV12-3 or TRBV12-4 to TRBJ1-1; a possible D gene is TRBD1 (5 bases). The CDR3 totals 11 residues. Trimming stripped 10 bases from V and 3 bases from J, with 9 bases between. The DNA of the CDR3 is TGTGCCACCGGGGCGGACACTGAAGCTTTCTTT. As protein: CATGADTEAFF.

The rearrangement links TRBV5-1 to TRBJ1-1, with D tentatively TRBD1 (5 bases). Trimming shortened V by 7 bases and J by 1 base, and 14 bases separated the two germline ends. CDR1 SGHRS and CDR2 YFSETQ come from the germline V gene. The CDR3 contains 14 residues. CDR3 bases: TGCGCCAGCGCTGGGGGGGGTGCGAACACTGAAGCTTTCTTT. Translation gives CASAGGGANTEAFF.

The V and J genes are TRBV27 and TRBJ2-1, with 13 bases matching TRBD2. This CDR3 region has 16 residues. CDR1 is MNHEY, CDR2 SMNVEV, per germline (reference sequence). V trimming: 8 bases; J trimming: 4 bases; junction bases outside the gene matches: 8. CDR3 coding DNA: TGTGCCAGCTCCATGGGGACTAGCGGGGTATACAATGAGCAGTTCTTC. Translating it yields CASSMGTSGVYNEQFF.

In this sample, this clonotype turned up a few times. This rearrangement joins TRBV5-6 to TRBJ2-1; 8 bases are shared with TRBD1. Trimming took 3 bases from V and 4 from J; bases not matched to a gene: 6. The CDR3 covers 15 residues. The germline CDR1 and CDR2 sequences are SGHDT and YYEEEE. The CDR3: CASSWRDRRYNEQFF. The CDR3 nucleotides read TGTGCCAGCAGCTGGCGGGACAGGAGGTACAATGAGCAGTTCTTC.

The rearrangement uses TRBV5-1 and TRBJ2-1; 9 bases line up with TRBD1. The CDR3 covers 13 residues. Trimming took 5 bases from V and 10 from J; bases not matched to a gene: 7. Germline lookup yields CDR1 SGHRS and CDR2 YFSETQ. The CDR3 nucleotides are TGCGCCAGCAGACAAGGACAGGGGATGGAGCAGTTCTTC. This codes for CASRQGQGMEQFF.

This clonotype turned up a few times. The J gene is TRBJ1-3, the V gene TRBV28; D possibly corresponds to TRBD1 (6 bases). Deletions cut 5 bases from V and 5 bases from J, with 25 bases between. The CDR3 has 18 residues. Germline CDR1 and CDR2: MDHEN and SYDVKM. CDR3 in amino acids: CASSLRQVLLRSRNTIYF. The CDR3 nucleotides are TGTGCCAGCAGTCTCCGACAGGTTCTTCTCCGTAGTAGAAACACCATATATTTT.

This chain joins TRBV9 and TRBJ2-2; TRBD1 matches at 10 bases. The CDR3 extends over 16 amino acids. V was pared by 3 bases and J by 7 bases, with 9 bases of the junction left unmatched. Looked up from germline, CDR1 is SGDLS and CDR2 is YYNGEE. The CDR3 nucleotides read TGTGCCAGCAGCGCCCGAGCCGGGACAGGGGTCGGGGAGCTGTTTTTT. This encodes CASSARAGTGVGELFF.